This is a list of T cell receptor beta chains from one sample in a study of blood T cell repertoires in COVID-19. Sequencing used immunoSEQ multiplex PCR; TCRdb keeps in-frame clones, though not all of them. The table shows about 350,000 clones, with approximately 88% occurring only once. The sequencing sample was made of peripheral blood. These receptors all come from a man aged 25-45 years with COVID-19, enrolled during active disease. Each CDR3 is given with its conserved first and last residue. Size tells how often a clone was seen (once, few, many) or the class of an expanded clone, and some rows leave it out.

clone_size: -; v_call: TRBV5-4; cdr3_aa: CASSFGGQGTEAFF
clone_size: -; v_call: TRBV28; cdr3_aa: CATRSLQGRDEKLFF
clone_size: -; v_call: TRBV28; cdr3_aa: CASSLLGFDGGETGELFF
clone_size: -; v_call: TRBV5-5; cdr3_aa: CASSFASQETQYF
clone_size: -; v_call: TRBV18; cdr3_aa: CASSPQTGESYNEQFF
clone_size: -; v_call: TRBV7-3; cdr3_aa: CASSSVGALGDEQYF
clone_size: -; v_call: TRBV11-2; cdr3_aa: CASRGGGKGSGANVLTF
clone_size: -; v_call: TRBV5-1; cdr3_aa: CASSWGQGTGELFF
clone_size: once; v_call: TRBV19; cdr3_aa: CASSIGQAPTNEKLFF
clone_size: -; v_call: TRBV12-3/TRBV12-4; cdr3_aa: CASSSQGMGGYTF
clone_size: once; v_call: TRBV7-9; cdr3_aa: CASSLGRVNDTQYF
clone_size: -; v_call: TRBV7-3; cdr3_aa: CASSPRTGTDTQYF
clone_size: -; v_call: TRBV6-5; cdr3_aa: CASTIRQGANYGYTF
clone_size: -; v_call: TRBV5-4; cdr3_aa: CASSPGTAQRTSGNTIYF
clone_size: -; v_call: TRBV4-2; cdr3_aa: CASSQEGGKGNEQFF
clone_size: -; v_call: TRBV29-1; cdr3_aa: CSVKTGGRNTIYF
clone_size: -; v_call: TRBV3-1/TRBV3-2; cdr3_aa: CASSQLSGSETQYF
clone_size: -; v_call: TRBV9; cdr3_aa: CASRPSGPRDEQFF
clone_size: -; v_call: TRBV6-5; cdr3_aa: CASRLAVAGDVVF
clone_size: -; v_call: TRBV27; cdr3_aa: CASSPGGVRVGTQHF
clone_size: -; v_call: TRBV18; cdr3_aa: CASSPSRQGALETQYF
clone_size: -; v_call: TRBV5-1; cdr3_aa: CASSFTGTDSYEQYF
clone_size: -; v_call: TRBV3-1/TRBV3-2; cdr3_aa: CASSPGLAGEGEQYF
clone_size: -; v_call: TRBV20-1; cdr3_aa: CSASSGGQGEQYF
clone_size: -; v_call: TRBV5-4; cdr3_aa: CASSRAGTGWEQYF
clone_size: -; v_call: TRBV3-1/TRBV3-2; cdr3_aa: CASSRGQRKNSYEQYF
clone_size: -; v_call: TRBV28; cdr3_aa: CASSEQGAAGELFF
clone_size: -; v_call: TRBV11-2; cdr3_aa: CASSLEFSPYTQYF
clone_size: -; v_call: TRBV28; cdr3_aa: CASSLQQGRYEQYF
clone_size: -; v_call: TRBV29-1; cdr3_aa: CSVETGFQLAFF
clone_size: few; v_call: TRBV6-5; cdr3_aa: CASSYSIRLTGELFF
clone_size: -; v_call: TRBV28; cdr3_aa: CASSLPPPGDTQYF
clone_size: -; v_call: TRBV6-5; cdr3_aa: CASAHGSSYEQYF
clone_size: once; v_call: TRBV5-4; cdr3_aa: CASSLQGSEKLFF
clone_size: -; v_call: TRBV19; cdr3_aa: CASSIRSGLNIQYF
clone_size: -; v_call: TRBV10-1; cdr3_aa: CASSELAGNEQYF
clone_size: once; v_call: TRBV7-6; cdr3_aa: CASSSDRVPNTEAFF